This TCR beta chain was sequenced for a study of blood T cell repertoires in COVID-19. Background on the study: Collection of acute and convalescent COVID-19 samples took place in the United States, Italy and Spain.

V lost 6 bases to trimming and J lost 3 bases, with 11 bases between them. The CDR3 contains 13 residues. Germline V gene data show CDR1 as SGHTA and CDR2 as FQGNSA. Clones were read by immunoSEQ multiplex PCR, and TCRdb kept only the in-frame ones, dropping some. Counted here are 300,000 to 400,000 clones, 87% occurring once; the ten biggest clones make up about 6%. J is TRBJ1-1 and V is TRBV7-2, with D possibly matching TRBD1 (6 bases). Source material: peripheral blood. This receptor was taken from a woman between 50 and 59 years old with COVID-19, enrolled during active disease. For the CDR3, the DNA is TGTGCCAGCAGGTACAGGGTGGACACTGAAGCTTTCTTT. As protein: CASRYRVDTEAFF.